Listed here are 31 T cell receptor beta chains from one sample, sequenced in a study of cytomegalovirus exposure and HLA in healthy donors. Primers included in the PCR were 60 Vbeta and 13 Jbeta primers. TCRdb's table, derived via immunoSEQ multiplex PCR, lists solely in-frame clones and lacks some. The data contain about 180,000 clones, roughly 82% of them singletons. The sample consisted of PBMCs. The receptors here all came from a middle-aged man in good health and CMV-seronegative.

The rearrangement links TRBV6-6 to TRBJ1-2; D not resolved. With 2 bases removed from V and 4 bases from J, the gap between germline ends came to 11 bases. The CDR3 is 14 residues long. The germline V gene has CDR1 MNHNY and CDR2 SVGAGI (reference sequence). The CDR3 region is CASSYGEIGYGYTF. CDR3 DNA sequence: TGTGCCAGCAGTTACGGGGAGATAGGCTATGGCTACACCTTC.

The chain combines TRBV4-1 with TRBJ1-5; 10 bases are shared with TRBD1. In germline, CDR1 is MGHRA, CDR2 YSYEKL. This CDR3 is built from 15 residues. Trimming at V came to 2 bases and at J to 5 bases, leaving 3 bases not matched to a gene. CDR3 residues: CASSQQGTGDQPQHF. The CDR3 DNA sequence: TGCGCCAGCAGCCAACAAGGGACAGGGGATCAGCCCCAGCATTTT.

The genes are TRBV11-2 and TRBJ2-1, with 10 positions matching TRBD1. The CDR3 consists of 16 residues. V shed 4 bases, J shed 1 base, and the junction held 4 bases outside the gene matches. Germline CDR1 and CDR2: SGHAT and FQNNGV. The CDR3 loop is CASSSRQGASYNEQFF. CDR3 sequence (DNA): TGTGCCAGCAGCTCAAGACAGGGGGCTTCCTACAATGAGCAGTTCTTC.

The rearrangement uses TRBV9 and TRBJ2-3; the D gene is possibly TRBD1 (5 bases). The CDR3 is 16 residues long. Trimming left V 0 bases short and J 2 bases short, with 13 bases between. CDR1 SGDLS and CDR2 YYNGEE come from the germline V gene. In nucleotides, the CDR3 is TGTGCCAGCAGCGTAGGTTGGGGCAGGGCCACAGATACGCAGTATTTT. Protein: CASSVGWGRATDTQYF.

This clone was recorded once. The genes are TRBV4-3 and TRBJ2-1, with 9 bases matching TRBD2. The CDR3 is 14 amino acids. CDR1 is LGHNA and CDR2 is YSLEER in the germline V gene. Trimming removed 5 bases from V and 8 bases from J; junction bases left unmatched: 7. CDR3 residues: CASSARGGRYEQFF. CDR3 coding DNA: TGCGCCAGCAGCGCGCGGGGGGGCCGGTATGAGCAGTTCTTC.

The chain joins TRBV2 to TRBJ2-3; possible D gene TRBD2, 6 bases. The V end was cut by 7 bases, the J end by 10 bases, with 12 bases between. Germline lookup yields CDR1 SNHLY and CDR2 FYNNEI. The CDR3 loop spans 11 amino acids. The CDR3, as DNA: TGTGCCAGCAACTCGGGACTCCCGCAGTATTTT. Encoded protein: CASNSGLPQYF. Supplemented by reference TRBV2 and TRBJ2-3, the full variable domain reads EPEVTQTPSHQVTQMGQEVILRCVPISNHLYFYWYRQILGQKVEFLVSFYNNEISEKSEIFDDQFSVERPDGSNFTLKIRSTKLEDSAMYFCASNSGLPQYFGPGTRLTVL.

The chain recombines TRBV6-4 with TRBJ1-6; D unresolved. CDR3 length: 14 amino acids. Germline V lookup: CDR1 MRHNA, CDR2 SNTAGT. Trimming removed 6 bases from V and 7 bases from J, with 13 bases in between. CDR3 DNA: TGTGCCAGCAGCTTACAACCGGGGAATTCACCCCTCCACTTT. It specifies CASSLQPGNSPLHF.

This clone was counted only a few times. CDR3 sequence: CASSTTGDPNEKLFF. CDR3 bases: TGCGCCAGCAGCACAACAGGTGACCCTAATGAAAAACTGTTTTTT. The rearrangement links TRBV5-1 to TRBJ1-4; perhaps TRBD1 as D (5 bases). V was pared by 4 bases and J by 3 bases, with 13 bases between. Germline V gene lookup returns CDR1 SGHRS and CDR2 YFSETQ. This CDR3 has 15 amino acids.

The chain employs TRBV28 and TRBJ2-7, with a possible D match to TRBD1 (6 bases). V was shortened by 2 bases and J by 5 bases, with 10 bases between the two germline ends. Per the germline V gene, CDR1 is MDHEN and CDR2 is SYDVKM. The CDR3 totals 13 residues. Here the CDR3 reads CASSLPPGDEQYF. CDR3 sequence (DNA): TGTGCCAGCAGTTTACCCCCAGGGGACGAGCAGTACTTC.

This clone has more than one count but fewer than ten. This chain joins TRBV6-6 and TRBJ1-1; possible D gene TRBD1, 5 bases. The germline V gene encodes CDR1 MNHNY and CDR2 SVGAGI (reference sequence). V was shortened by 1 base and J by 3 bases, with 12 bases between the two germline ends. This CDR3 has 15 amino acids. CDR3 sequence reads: CASSYLLGGYTEAFF. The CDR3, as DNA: TGTGCCAGCAGTTACTTGCTCGGGGGATACACTGAAGCTTTCTTT.

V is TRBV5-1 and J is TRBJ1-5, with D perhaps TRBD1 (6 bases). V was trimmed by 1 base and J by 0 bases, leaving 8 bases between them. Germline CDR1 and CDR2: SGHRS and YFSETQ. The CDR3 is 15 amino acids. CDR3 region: CASSLTGNSNQPQHF. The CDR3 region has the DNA TGCGCCAGCAGCTTGACAGGGAATAGCAATCAGCCCCAGCATTTT.

The CDR3, as DNA: TGTGCCAGCAGTTTAAACAGGGGGGGCACTGAAGCTTTCTTT. Amino acids: CASSLNRGGTEAFF. J is TRBJ1-1 and V is TRBV27; 8 bases line up with TRBD1. J lost 4 bases, V lost 2 bases, and 3 bases had no gene match. Germline V CDR1 and CDR2: MNHEY, SMNVEV (reference sequence). CDR3 length: 14 residues.

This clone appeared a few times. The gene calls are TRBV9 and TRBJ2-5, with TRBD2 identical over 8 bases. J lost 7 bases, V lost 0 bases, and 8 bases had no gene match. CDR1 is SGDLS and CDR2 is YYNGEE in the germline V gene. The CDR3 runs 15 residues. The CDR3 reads CASSVAGLGGGTQYF. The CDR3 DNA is TGTGCCAGCAGCGTAGCGGGACTAGGGGGGGGGACCCAGTACTTC.

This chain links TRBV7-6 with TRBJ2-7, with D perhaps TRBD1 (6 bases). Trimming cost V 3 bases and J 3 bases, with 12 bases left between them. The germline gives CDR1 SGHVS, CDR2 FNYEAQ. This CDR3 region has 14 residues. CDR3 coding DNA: TGTGCCAGCAGCTTCTCAGGACAGAGCTACGAGCAGTACTTC. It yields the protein CASSFSGQSYEQYF.

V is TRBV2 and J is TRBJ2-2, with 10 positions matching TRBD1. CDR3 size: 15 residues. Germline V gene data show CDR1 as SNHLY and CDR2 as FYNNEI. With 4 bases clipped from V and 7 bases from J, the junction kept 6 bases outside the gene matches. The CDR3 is CASSAWTGGIGELFF. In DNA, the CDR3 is TGTGCCAGCAGTGCATGGACAGGGGGTATCGGGGAGCTGTTTTTT. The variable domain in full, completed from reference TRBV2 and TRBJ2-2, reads EPEVTQTPSHQVTQMGQEVILRCVPISNHLYFYWYRQILGQKVEFLVSFYNNEISEKSEIFDDQFSVERPDGSNFTLKIRSTKLEDSAMYFCASSAWTGGIGELFFGEGSRLTVL.

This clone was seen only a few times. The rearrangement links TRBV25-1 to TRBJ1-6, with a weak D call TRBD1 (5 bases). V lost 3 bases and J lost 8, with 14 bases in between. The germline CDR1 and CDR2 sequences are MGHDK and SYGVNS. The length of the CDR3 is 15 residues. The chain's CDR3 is CASSDGGVRDSPLHF. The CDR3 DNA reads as TGTGCCAGCAGTGACGGGGGGGTGAGGGATTCACCCCTCCACTTT.

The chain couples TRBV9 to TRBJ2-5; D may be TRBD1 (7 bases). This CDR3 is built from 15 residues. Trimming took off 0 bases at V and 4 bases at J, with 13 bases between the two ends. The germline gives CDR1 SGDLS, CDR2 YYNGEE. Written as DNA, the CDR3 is TGTGCCAGCAGCGTAGAGGAGGGGGCGGGAGAGACCCAGTACTTC. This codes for CASSVEEGAGETQYF.

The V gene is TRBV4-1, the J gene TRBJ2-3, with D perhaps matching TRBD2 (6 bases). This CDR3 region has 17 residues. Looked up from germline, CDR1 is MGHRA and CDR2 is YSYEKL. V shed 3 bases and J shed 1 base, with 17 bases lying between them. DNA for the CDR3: TGCGCCAGCAGCCACCCCCTGGGGCCGGGGGGCACAGATACGCAGTATTTT. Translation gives CASSHPLGPGGTDTQYF.

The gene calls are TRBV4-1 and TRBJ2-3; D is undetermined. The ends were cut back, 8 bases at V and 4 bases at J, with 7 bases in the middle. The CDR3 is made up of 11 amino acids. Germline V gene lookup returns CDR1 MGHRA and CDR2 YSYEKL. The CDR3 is CASEEADTQYF. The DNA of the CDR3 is TGCGCCAGCGAAGAGGCAGATACGCAGTATTTT.

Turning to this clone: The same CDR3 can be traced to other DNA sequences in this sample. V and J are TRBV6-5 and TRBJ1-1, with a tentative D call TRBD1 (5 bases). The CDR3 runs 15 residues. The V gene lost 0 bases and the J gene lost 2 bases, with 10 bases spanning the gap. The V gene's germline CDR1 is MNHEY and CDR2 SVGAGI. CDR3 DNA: TGTGCCAGCAGTTACTCGCGGGGGGTCAACACTGAAGCTTTCTTT. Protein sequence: CASSYSRGVNTEAFF.

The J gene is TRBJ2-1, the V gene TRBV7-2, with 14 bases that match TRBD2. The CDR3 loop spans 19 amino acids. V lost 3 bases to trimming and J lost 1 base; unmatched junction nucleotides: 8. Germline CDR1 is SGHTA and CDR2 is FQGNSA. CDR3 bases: TGTGCCAGCAGCTTTTCGGGACTAGCGGGAGTAACGTCCTACAATGAGCAGTTCTTC. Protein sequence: CASSFSGLAGVTSYNEQFF.

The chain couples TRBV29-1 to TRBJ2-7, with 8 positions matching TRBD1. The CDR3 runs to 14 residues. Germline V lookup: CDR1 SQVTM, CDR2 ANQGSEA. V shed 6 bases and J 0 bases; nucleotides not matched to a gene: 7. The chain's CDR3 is CSVYGQGSSYEQYF. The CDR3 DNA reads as TGCAGCGTATATGGACAGGGAAGCTCCTACGAGCAGTACTTC.

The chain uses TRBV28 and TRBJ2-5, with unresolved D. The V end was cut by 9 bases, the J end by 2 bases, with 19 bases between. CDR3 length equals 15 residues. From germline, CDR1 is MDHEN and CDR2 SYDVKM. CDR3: CASSKSGLDQETQYF. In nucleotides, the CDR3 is TGTGCCAGTTCTAAATCGGGTCTAGATCAAGAGACCCAGTACTTC.

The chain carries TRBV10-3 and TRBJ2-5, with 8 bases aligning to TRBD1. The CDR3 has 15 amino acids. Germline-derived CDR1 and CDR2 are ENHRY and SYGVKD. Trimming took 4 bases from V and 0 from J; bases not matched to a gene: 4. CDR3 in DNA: TGTGCCATCAGTGGGGGACAGGAGTACCAAGAGACCCAGTACTTC. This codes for CAISGGQEYQETQYF.

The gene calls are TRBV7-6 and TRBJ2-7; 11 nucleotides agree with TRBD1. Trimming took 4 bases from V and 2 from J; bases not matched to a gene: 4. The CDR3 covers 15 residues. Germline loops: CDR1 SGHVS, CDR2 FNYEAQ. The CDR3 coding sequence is TGTGCCAGCAGCTCGAGGGACAGGGGGGCCTACGAGCAGTACTTC. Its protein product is CASSSRDRGAYEQYF. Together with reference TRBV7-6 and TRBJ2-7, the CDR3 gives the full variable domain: GAGVSQSPRYKVTKRGQDVALRCDPISGHVSLYWYRQALGQGPEFLTYFNYEAQQDKSGLPNDRFSAERPEGSISTLTIQRTEQRDSAMYRCASSSRDRGAYEQYFGPGTRLTVT.

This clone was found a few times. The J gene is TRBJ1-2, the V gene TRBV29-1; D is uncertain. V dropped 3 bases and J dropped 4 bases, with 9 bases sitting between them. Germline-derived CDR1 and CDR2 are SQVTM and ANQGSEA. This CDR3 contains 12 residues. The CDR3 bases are TGCAGCGTTGAGGGCAGCCCCTATGGCTACACCTTC. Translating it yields CSVEGSPYGYTF.

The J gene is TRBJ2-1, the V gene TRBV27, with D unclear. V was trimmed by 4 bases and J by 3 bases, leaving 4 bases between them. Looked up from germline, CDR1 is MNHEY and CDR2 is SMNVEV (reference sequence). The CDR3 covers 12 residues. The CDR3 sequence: CASSSYYNEQFF. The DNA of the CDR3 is TGTGCCAGCAGTTCCTACTACAATGAGCAGTTCTTC.

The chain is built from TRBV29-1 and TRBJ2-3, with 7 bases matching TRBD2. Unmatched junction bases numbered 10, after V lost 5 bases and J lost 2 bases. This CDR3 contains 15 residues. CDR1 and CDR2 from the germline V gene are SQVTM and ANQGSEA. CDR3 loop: CSVPTTGGITDTQYF. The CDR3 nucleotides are TGCAGCGTTCCCACGACCGGGGGGATCACAGATACGCAGTATTTT.

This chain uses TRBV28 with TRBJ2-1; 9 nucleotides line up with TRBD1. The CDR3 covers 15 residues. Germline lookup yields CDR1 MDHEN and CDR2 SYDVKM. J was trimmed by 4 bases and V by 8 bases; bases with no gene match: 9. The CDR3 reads CASVSGTGFYNEQFF. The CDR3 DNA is TGTGCCAGCGTATCCGGGACAGGGTTTTACAATGAGCAGTTCTTC. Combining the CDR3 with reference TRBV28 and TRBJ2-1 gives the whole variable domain DVKVTQSSRYLVKRTGEKVFLECVQDMDHENMFWYRQDPGLGLRLIYFSYDVKMKEKGDIPEGYSVSREKKERFSLILESASTNQTSMYLCASVSGTGFYNEQFFGPGTRLTVL.

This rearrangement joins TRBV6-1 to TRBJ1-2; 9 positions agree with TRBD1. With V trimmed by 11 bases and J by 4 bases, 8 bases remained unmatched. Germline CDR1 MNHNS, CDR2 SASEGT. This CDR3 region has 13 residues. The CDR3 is CALALTGGYGYTF. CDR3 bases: TGTGCCTTGGCCCTGACAGGGGGCTATGGCTACACCTTC.

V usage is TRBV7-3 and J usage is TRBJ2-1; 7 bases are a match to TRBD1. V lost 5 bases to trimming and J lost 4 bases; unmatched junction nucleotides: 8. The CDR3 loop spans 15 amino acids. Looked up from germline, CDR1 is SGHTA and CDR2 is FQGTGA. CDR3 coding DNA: TGTGCCAGCAGCCCAACGGGACAGAAGTACAATGAGCAGTTCTTC. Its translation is CASSPTGQKYNEQFF.